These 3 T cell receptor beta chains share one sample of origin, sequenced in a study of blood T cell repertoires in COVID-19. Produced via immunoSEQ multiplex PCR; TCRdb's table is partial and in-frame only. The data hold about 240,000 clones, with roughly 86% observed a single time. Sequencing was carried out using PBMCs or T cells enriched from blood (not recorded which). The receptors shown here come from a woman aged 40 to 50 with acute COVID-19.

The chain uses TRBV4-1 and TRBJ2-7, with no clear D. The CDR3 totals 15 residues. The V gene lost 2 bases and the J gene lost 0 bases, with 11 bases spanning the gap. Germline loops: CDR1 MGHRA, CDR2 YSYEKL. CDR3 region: CASSQPPEFSYEQYF. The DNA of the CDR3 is TGCGCCAGCAGCCAACCGCCCGAGTTCTCCTACGAGCAGTACTTC.

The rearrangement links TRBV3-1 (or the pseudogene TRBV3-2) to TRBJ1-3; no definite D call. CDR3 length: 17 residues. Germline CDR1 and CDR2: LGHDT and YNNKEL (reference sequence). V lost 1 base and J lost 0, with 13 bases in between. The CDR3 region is CASSQALRLLSGNTIYF. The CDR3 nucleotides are TGTGCCAGCAGCCAAGCGTTGCGGCTCCTCTCTGGAAACACCATATATTTT.

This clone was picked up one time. Here the CDR3 DNA reads TGTGCCAGCAGCCGGGACCAAGAGACCCAGTACTTC. It codes for CASSRDQETQYF. V usage is TRBV7-3 and J usage is TRBJ2-5; no reliable D call. V lost 5 bases and J lost 0, with 4 bases in between. Germline CDR1 is SGHTA and CDR2 is FQGTGA. CDR3 length: 12 amino acids. The entire variable domain, with the rest obtained from reference TRBV7-3 and TRBJ2-5, is as follows: GAGVSQTPSNKVTEKGKYVELRCDPISGHTALYWYRQSLGQGPEFLIYFQGTGAADDSGLPNDRFFAVRPEGSVSTLKIQRTERGDSAVYLCASSRDQETQYFGPGTRLLVL.